This TCR beta chain appears in the sequencing data of a study of blood T cells in healthy people across ages. Study-wide background: Capturing about one barcoded beta molecule per two T cells was achieved by template switching. Study-wide results and caveats: Lack of knowledge of donor CMV status possibly confounded expanded clonotype changes. Naive CD4+ cell counts and diversity both ran higher in long-lived than in aged donors.

This clonotype has more than one count but fewer than ten. Antigen: not known. Alongside a J-beta primer mix, a sample-barcoded 5' primer served in a second PCR lasting roughly 6 to 11 cycles. Individual samples furnished no less than 2.5 million CDR3-containing paired-end reads apiece. MiXCR, run by TCRdb on the 5' RACE reads, gives a single entry per CDR3 protein. The sample consists of just under 750,000 distinct CDR3 sequences, about a fifth of them appearing once. CDR3 length: 14 residues. Germline V CDR1 and CDR2: DFQATT, SNEGSKA (reference sequence). V gave up 8 bases and J gave up 8 bases, with 24 bases separating them.

The material sequenced was blood. The TCR comes from a man between 70 and 80 years old in good health. The chain has TRBV20-1 and TRBJ1-2, with TRBD1 as a possible D gene (5 bases). DNA for the CDR3: TGCAGTCTCTCTCCGGGACCCTGGCTGAGAGGCTACACCTTC. Its translation is CSLSPGPWLRGYTF.